The clone carrying this T cell receptor beta chain came up many times. The antigen remains unidentified. CDR3 of TCR beta was amplified from genomic DNA via a two-round multiplex PCR. During first-round PCR, primers specific to each TRBV and TRBJ gene were used. There were universal primers used in the second PCR round. Using its own MiXCR run on the multiplex PCR reads, TCRdb lists one record per CDR3 protein. Among approximately 30,000 distinct CDR3 sequences listed, 32% were seen once. These data originate in a study of prognosis after radiotherapy for stage I lung cancer. Study-level findings and limits: Some TCR clones were expanded. Whether these clones were tumor-specific was not determined. Patients with distant metastases had lower Shannon entropy after stereotactic body radiation therapy. Compared with a median of 10,088 beforehand, unique TCR clone counts dropped to about 7,000 after stereotactic body radiation therapy.

The V gene lost 0 bases and the J gene lost 6 bases, with 15 bases spanning the gap. In germline, CDR1 is DFQATT, CDR2 SNEGSKA (reference sequence). The CDR3 spans 16 residues. V usage is TRBV20-1 and J usage is TRBJ1-6; D is perhaps TRBD1 (6 bases). The origin of this receptor is a donor aged 50 or older with non-small cell lung cancer. The material sequenced was PBMCs, taken before or after stereotactic body radiation therapy (not recorded which). For the CDR3, the DNA is TGCAGTGCTAGAGATGGCCGGGACAACCTTAATTCACCCCTCCACTTT. Protein product: CSARDGRDNLNSPLHF.